These 15 T cell receptor beta chains were sequenced from one sample in a study of OX40 agonist ivuxolimab in advanced cancers. This table comes from immunoSEQ multiplex PCR, and its TCRdb copy is limited to in-frame clones, with some not included. The sample contains 65,000 to 100,000 clones, roughly 84% of which appear only once. The material sequenced was CD4+ or CD8+ T cells sorted from blood, taken in a trial of the OX40 agonist ivuxolimab. These receptors originate from an adult with an advanced solid tumor such as melanoma, head and neck, liver or kidney cancer.

The genes are TRBV28 and TRBJ2-3; D gene unclear. Per germline, CDR1 MDHEN and CDR2 SYDVKM. This CDR3 is 13 amino acids long. Trimming stripped 4 bases from V and 2 bases from J, with 7 bases between. The CDR3 loop reads CASSYVDTDTQYF. For the CDR3, the DNA is TGTGCCAGCAGTTATGTGGACACAGATACGCAGTATTTT.

The count of this clone is one. The chain has TRBV7-3 and TRBJ1-1; 9 positions match TRBD1. Per the germline V gene, CDR1 is SGHTA and CDR2 is FQGTGA. CDR3 length equals 15 residues. V dropped 3 bases and J dropped 4; count of bases not matched to a gene: 6. In DNA form, the CDR3 reads TGTGCCAGCAGCTTGGGGACAGGGCTGGGCACTGAAGCTTTCTTT. Its protein is CASSLGTGLGTEAFF.

The genes are TRBV5-1 and TRBJ2-2; D may be TRBD2 (6 bases). There are 17 residues in the CDR3. CDR1 and CDR2 (germline): SGHRS, YFSETQ. V dropped 5 bases and J dropped 0 bases, with 17 bases sitting between them. The CDR3 sequence is CASRWDSRYANTGELFF. In nucleotides, the CDR3 is TGCGCCAGCAGATGGGACTCTCGGTACGCGAACACCGGGGAGCTGTTTTTT.

This clone was seen more than once but under ten times. V usage is TRBV7-9 and J usage is TRBJ2-1; either TRBD1 or TRBD2 may supply D (6 bases each). Germline V gene data show CDR1 as SEHNR and CDR2 as FQNEAQ (reference sequence). Trimming removed 1 base at V and 7 bases at J, with 11 bases between. CDR3 length: 14 amino acids. CDR3 residues: CASSLDRGRNEQFF. The CDR3 DNA follows: TGTGCCAGCAGCTTAGATCGGGGGCGGAATGAGCAGTTCTTC. Looking up the rest from reference TRBV7-9 and TRBJ2-1 gives the full variable domain: DTGVSQNPRHKITKRGQNVTFRCDPISEHNRLYWYRQTLGQGPEFLTYFQNEAQLEKSRLLSDRFSAERPKGSFSTLEIQRTEQGDSAMYLCASSLDRGRNEQFFGPGTRLTVL.

CDR3 nucleotides: TGTGCCAGCAGCGCCCAGGCGGGGACCTATGGCTACACCTTC. Amino acid sequence: CASSAQAGTYGYTF. The genes are TRBV7-9 and TRBJ1-2; perhaps TRBD1 as D (5 bases). The germline V gene has CDR1 SEHNR and CDR2 FQNEAQ (reference sequence). V was pared by 5 bases and J by 4 bases, with 14 bases between. CDR3 length equals 14 residues.

The chain couples TRBV11-3 to TRBJ2-1; D remains ambiguous. The CDR3 runs to 12 residues. Germline lookup yields CDR1 SGHNT and CDR2 YENEEA. V lost 8 bases and J 7 bases, leaving 12 bases between the germline ends. The CDR3, as DNA: TGTGCCAGCGGCTGGGGTGGGAATGAGCAGTTCTTC. Protein: CASGWGGNEQFF.

The rearrangement uses TRBV5-1 and TRBJ2-2, with unresolved D. CDR3 size: 15 residues. Trimming cost V 5 bases and J 6 bases, with 17 bases left between them. Per the germline V gene, CDR1 is SGHRS and CDR2 is YFSETQ. The CDR3, as DNA: TGCGCCAGCAGTTCCGAATTGTCGCCACCCGGGGAGCTGTTTTTT. Amino acid sequence: CASSSELSPPGELFF. Full variable domain (outside the CDR3, taken from reference TRBV5-1 and TRBJ2-2): KAGVTQTPRYLIKTRGQQVTLSCSPISGHRSVSWYQQTPGQGLQFLFEYFSETQRNKGNFPGRFSGRQFSNSRSEMNVSTLELGDSALYLCASSSELSPPGELFFGEGSRLTVL.

This clone was counted once. This sequence joins TRBV10-1 and TRBJ1-1; possibly TRBD1 for D (6 bases). This CDR3 is built from 12 residues. Trimming cost V 4 bases and J 5 bases, with 8 bases left between them. The germline gives CDR1 WNHNN, CDR2 SYGVQD (reference sequence). The CDR3 region is CASSAGTTEAFF. CDR3 nucleotides: TGCGCCAGCAGTGCGGGGACAACTGAAGCTTTCTTT.

This chain links TRBV15 with TRBJ2-3; the D is unclear. In germline, CDR1 is LNHNV, CDR2 YYDKDF (reference sequence). The V gene lost 0 bases and the J gene lost 3 bases, with 10 bases spanning the gap. This CDR3 is 15 amino acids long. CDR3 region: CATSRDPAVTDTQYF. DNA of the CDR3: TGTGCCACCAGCAGAGATCCGGCGGTTACAGATACGCAGTATTTT.

This chain uses TRBV28 with TRBJ2-7; TRBD2 is a possible D gene (7 bases). Germline V lookup: CDR1 MDHEN, CDR2 SYDVKM. Trimming took 4 bases from V and 5 from J, leaving 21 bases between them. This CDR3 has 16 residues. The DNA of the CDR3 is TGTGCCAGCAGTTCCCCGCGGGGCCAGCGGGACAACGAGCAGTACTTC. It codes for CASSSPRGQRDNEQYF.

The chain combines TRBV18 with TRBJ2-1; a possible D gene is TRBD2 (5 bases). This CDR3 has 13 amino acids. Deletions cut 3 bases from V and 9 bases from J, with 12 bases between. The V gene's germline CDR1 is KGHSH and CDR2 LQKENI. CDR3 in DNA: TGTGCCAGCTCACCTCTAGCATCGGGTGAGCAGTTCTTC. It encodes CASSPLASGEQFF. The full variable domain, with the rest looked up from reference TRBV18 and TRBJ2-1, is NAGVMQNPRHLVRRRGQEARLRCSPMKGHSHVYWYRQLPEEGLKFMVYLQKENIIDESGMPKERFSAEFPKEGPSILRIQQVVRGDSAAYFCASSPLASGEQFFGPGTRLTVL.

The chain joins TRBV27 to TRBJ1-1; D unresolved. Trimming removed 2 bases at V and 3 bases at J, with 7 bases between. Germline values: CDR1 MNHEY, CDR2 SMNVEV (reference sequence). The CDR3 is 13 amino acids. The CDR3 protein is CASSLGLHTEAFF. CDR3 sequence (DNA): TGTGCCAGCAGTTTAGGGCTTCACACTGAAGCTTTCTTT.

J is TRBJ1-3 and V is TRBV5-1; D is uncertain. Germline CDR1 SGHRS, CDR2 YFSETQ. The CDR3 consists of 14 residues. Trimming removed 0 bases from V and 0 bases from J, with 4 bases in between. The CDR3 sequence is CASSLADSGNTIYF. The CDR3 DNA reads TGCGCCAGCAGCTTGGCAGACTCTGGAAACACCATATATTTT.

V usage is TRBV19 and J usage is TRBJ2-3; 9 bases are shared with TRBD1. Germline loops: CDR1 LNHDA, CDR2 SQIVND (reference sequence). V was pared by 7 bases and J by 5 bases, with 10 bases of the junction left unmatched. The CDR3 is 15 amino acids. CDR3 coding DNA: TGTGCCAGTATTAACTCCGGGACAGGGATAGATACGCAGTATTTT. Translating gives CASINSGTGIDTQYF. The full variable domain, rest sourced from reference TRBV19 and TRBJ2-3, is DGGITQSPKYLFRKEGQNVTLSCEQNLNHDAMYWYRQDPGQGLRLIYYSQIVNDFQKGDIAEGYSVSREKKESFPLTVTSAQKNPTAFYLCASINSGTGIDTQYFGPGTRLTVL.

CDR3 sequence reads: CASSAQTSGRADTQYF. The CDR3 nucleotides read TGTGCCAGCAGTGCCCAAACTAGCGGGAGAGCAGATACGCAGTATTTT. The chain couples TRBV2 to TRBJ2-3, with 11 bases fitting TRBD2. Germline CDR1 SNHLY, CDR2 FYNNEI. The CDR3 has 16 residues. V gave up 4 bases and J gave up 4 bases; unmatched junction bases: 7.